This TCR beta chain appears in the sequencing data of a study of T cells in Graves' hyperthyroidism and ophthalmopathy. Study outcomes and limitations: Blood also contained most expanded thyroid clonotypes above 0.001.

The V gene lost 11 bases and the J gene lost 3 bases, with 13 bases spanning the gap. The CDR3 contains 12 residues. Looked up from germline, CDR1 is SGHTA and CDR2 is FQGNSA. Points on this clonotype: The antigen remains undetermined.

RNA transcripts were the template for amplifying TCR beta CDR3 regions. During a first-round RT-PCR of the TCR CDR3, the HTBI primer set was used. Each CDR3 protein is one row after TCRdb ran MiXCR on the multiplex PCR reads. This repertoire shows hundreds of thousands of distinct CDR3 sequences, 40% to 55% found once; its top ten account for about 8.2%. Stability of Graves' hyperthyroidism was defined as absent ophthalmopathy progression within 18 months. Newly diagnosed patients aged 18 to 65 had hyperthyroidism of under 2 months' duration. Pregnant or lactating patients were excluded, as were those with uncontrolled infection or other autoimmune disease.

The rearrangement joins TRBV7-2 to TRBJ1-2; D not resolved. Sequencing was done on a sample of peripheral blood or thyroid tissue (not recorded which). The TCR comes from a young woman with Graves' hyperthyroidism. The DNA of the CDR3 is TGTGCCTGGGTGGGCGCCCACTATGGCTACACCTTC. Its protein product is CAWVGAHYGYTF.